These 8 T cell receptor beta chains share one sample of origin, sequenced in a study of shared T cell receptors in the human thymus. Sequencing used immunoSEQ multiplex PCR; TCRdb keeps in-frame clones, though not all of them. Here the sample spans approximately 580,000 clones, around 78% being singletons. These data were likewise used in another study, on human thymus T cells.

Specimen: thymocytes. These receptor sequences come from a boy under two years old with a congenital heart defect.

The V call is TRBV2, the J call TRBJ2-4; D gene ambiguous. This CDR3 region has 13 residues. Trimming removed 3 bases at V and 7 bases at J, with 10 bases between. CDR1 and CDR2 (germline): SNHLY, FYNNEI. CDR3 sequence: CASSDKSRNIQYF. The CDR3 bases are TGTGCCAGCAGTGATAAGTCCCGGAACATTCAGTACTTC.

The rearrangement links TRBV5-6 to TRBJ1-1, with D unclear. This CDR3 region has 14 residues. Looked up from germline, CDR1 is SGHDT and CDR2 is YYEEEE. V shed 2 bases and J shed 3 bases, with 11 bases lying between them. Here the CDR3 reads CASSFSTRDTEAFF. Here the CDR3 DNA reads TGTGCCAGCAGCTTTAGCACGAGGGACACTGAAGCTTTCTTT.

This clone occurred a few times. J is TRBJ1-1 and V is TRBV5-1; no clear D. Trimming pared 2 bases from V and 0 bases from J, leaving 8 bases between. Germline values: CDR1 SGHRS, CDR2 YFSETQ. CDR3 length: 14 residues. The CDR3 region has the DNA TGCGCCAGCAGCTTCCGGGGTCTGAACACTGAAGCTTTCTTT. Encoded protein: CASSFRGLNTEAFF.

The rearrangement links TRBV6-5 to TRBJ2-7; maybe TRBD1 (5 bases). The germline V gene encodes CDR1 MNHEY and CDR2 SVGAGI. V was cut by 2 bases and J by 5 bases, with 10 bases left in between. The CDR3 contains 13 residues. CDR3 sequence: CASSYKGWHEQYF. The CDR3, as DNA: TGTGCCAGCAGTTACAAGGGGTGGCACGAGCAGTACTTC.

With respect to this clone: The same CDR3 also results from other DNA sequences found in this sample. The CDR3 spells CASSEKTPLEGYTF. For the CDR3, the DNA is TGTGCCAGCAGTGAAAAGACCCCTCTAGAAGGCTACACCTTC. This chain connects TRBV25-1 to TRBJ1-2; no definite D call. This CDR3 comprises 14 residues. CDR1 MGHDK and CDR2 SYGVNS come from the germline V gene. V was clipped by 2 bases and J by 8 bases, with 15 bases between them.

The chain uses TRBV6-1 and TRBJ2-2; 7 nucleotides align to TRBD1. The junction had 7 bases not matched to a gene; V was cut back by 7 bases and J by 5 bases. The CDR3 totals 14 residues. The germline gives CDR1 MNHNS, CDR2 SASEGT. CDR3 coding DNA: TGTGCCAGCATTAGGACAGGAACAACCGGGGAGCTGTTTTTT. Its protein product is CASIRTGTTGELFF.

CDR3 sequence reads: CATQLRGSTDTQYF. CDR3 nucleotides: TGCGCCACACAATTGCGGGGGAGCACAGATACGCAGTATTTT. The chain carries TRBV5-1 and TRBJ2-3, with TRBD2 matching over 7 bases. Trimming removed 9 bases from V and 0 bases from J; junction bases left unmatched: 7. Germline loops: CDR1 SGHRS, CDR2 YFSETQ. This CDR3 is built from 14 residues.

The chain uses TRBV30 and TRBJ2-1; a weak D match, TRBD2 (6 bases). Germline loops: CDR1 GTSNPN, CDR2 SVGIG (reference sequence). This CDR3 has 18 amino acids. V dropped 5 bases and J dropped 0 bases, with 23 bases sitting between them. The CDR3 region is CAWRRGRRTIYSYNEQFF. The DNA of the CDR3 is TGTGCCTGGCGACGAGGGAGGCGGACAATATACTCCTACAATGAGCAGTTCTTC. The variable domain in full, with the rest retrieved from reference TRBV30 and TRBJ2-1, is SQTIHQWPATLVQPVGSPLSLECTVEGTSNPNLYWYRQAAGRGLQLLFYSVGIGQISSEVPQNLSASRPQDRQFILSSKKLLLSDSGFYLCAWRRGRRTIYSYNEQFFGPGTRLTVL.